A single sample gave rise to the 20 T cell receptor beta chains below, sequenced in a study of chemoradiotherapy in HPV16-positive cancers. The repertoire was sequenced with immunoSEQ multiplex PCR; TCRdb's copy has only in-frame clones and lacks some. The table lists 7,500 to 8,000 clones, around nine tenths of them singletons, with more than 3% in the top ten. This sample comprised tumor tissue, obtained from a patient who underwent chemoradiotherapy. All receptors come from a human donor with HPV-associated anogenital cancer.

The CDR3 DNA follows: TGCGCCAGCAGCCTAATACCAGACAGGGGAGCTAACTATGGCTACACCTTC. This gives the protein CASSLIPDRGANYGYTF. The chain employs TRBV5-1 and TRBJ1-2; 8 nucleotides align to TRBD1. CDR1 and CDR2 from the germline V gene are SGHRS and YFSETQ. The CDR3 runs to 17 residues. V lost 4 bases and J lost 0; bases outside the gene matches: 11.

The chain has TRBV5-1 and TRBJ2-7; D is perhaps TRBD2 (7 bases). The CDR3 consists of 15 residues. The V end was cut by 4 bases, the J end by 3 bases, with 17 bases between. Per germline, CDR1 SGHRS and CDR2 YFSETQ. This CDR3 reads CASSPDFGGRYEQYF. The CDR3 bases are TGCGCCAGCAGCCCTGACTTCGGGGGGCGCTACGAGCAGTACTTC.

The chain links TRBV5-6 to TRBJ2-7; 10 nucleotides line up with TRBD1. V shed 4 bases and J 7 bases; nucleotides not matched to a gene: 5. Germline-derived CDR1 and CDR2 are SGHDT and YYEEEE. The CDR3 loop spans 13 amino acids. The CDR3 region has the DNA TGTGCCAGCAGCGTGGACAGGGGGTATGAGCAGTACGTC. This codes for CASSVDRGYEQYV.

As to this clone: Other DNA sequences from this sample encode an identical CDR3 as well. This rearrangement joins TRBV28 to TRBJ1-3; TRBD1 is a possible D gene (5 bases). This CDR3 is built from 15 residues. V was cut by 5 bases and J by 0 bases, with 11 bases left in between. Germline V gene sequence: CDR1 MDHEN, CDR2 SYDVKM. This CDR3 is CASSRGTSSGNTIYF. The CDR3 coding sequence is TGTGCCAGCAGTCGAGGGACGAGCTCTGGAAACACCATATATTTT.

The J gene is TRBJ2-5, the V gene TRBV11-3; no clear D. With 5 bases removed from V and 2 bases from J, the gap between germline ends came to 6 bases. Per the germline V gene, CDR1 is SGHNT and CDR2 is YENEEA. There are 12 residues in the CDR3. The DNA for the CDR3 is TGTGCCAGCAGCGGTGGTCAAGAGACCCAGTACTTC. It yields the protein CASSGGQETQYF.

This clone has only a few counts. The chain employs TRBV2 and TRBJ1-5; the match to TRBD1 covers 8 bases. After removal of 6 bases from V and 7 bases from J, the junction contained 5 bases not matched to a gene. Germline CDR1 and CDR2: SNHLY and FYNNEI. This CDR3 region has 13 residues. As DNA, the CDR3 is TGTGCCAGCAGCGCGGGACAGGAGCAGCCCCAGCATTTT. Its protein is CASSAGQEQPQHF.

This chain joins TRBV9 and TRBJ1-2, with 8 bases that match TRBD1. The ends lost 4 bases at V and 3 bases at J; junction bases unmatched: 8. The germline CDR1 and CDR2 sequences are SGDLS and YYNGEE. The CDR3 sequence is 15 residues long. The DNA for the CDR3 is TGTGCCAGCAGCCCGACCCAGACAGGGGACTATGGCTACACCTTC. Translation gives CASSPTQTGDYGYTF.

To note about this clone: The germline gene is not matched at one end of the junction; a read error may be the cause. CDR3 nucleotides: TGTGCCAGCTCCCCACTCGGACTGCAAGAGACCCAGTACTTC. It specifies CASSPLGLQETQYF. The V call is TRBV18, the J call TRBJ2-5; TRBD2 might be the D (5 bases). CDR3 length equals 14 residues. Germline values: CDR1 KGHSH, CDR2 LQKENI.

The rearrangement uses TRBV6-5 and TRBJ2-2; D is possibly TRBD2 (6 bases). The ends were cut back, 5 bases at V and 5 bases at J, with 12 bases in the middle. The CDR3 sequence is 14 residues long. Germline assignment: CDR1 MNHEY and CDR2 SVGAGI. CDR3 DNA: TGTGCCAGCAGTCGGGAGCAGACAACCGGGGAGCTGTTTTTT. Translation: CASSREQTTGELFF.

The CDR3, as DNA: TGCGCCAGCAGCTTGGGGGAGAGGGATACGCAGTATTTT. Encoded protein: CASSLGERDTQYF. V gene TRBV5-1 combines with J gene TRBJ2-3; D is possibly TRBD2 (5 bases). Germline V lookup: CDR1 SGHRS, CDR2 YFSETQ. This CDR3 comprises 13 residues. V lost 0 bases to trimming and J lost 6 bases, with 8 bases between them.

The J gene is TRBJ2-7, the V gene TRBV6-6; D may match TRBD1 or TRBD2 (5 bases each). The CDR3 is made up of 15 amino acids. The germline V gene encodes CDR1 MNHNY and CDR2 SVGAGI (reference sequence). V was pared by 2 bases and J by 3 bases, with 14 bases between. The CDR3 region is CASSYATEGLYEQYF. In DNA form, the CDR3 reads TGTGCCAGCAGTTACGCGACAGAGGGTCTCTACGAGCAGTACTTC.

The chain carries TRBV6-1 and TRBJ2-1; perhaps TRBD1 as D (5 bases). V was pared by 4 bases and J by 4 bases, with 8 bases between. The germline V gene encodes CDR1 MNHNS and CDR2 SASEGT. The CDR3 runs to 13 residues. The CDR3 sequence: CASSVQVYNEQFF. CDR3 DNA: TGTGCCAGCAGTGTACAGGTGTACAATGAGCAGTTCTTC.

This chain links TRBV7-9 with TRBJ1-3; no definite D call. CDR3 size: 16 residues. V lost 4 bases, J lost 0 bases, and 13 bases lay in between. Per germline, CDR1 SEHNR and CDR2 FQNEAQ (reference sequence). The CDR3: CASSSTRGSSGNTIYF. The CDR3 region has the DNA TGTGCCAGCAGCTCCACGAGAGGAAGCTCTGGAAACACCATATATTTT.

This chain links TRBV5-1 with TRBJ2-5, with a possible D match to TRBD2 (5 bases). Germline V gives CDR1 SGHRS, CDR2 YFSETQ. V lost 4 bases and J lost 2, with 12 bases in between. This CDR3 has 14 residues. The CDR3, as DNA: TGCGCCAGCAGCCAACCCAGCGGTCAAGAGACCCAGTACTTC. This sequence encodes CASSQPSGQETQYF.

This rearrangement joins TRBV5-6 to TRBJ1-2; 7 bases fit TRBD1. Unmatched junction bases numbered 11, after V lost 3 bases and J lost 6 bases. CDR1 and CDR2 (germline): SGHDT, YYEEEE. CDR3 length equals 15 residues. The CDR3 DNA is TGTGCCAGCAGCTCTAGACAGGGAAGGGAGAATGGCTACACCTTC. It specifies CASSSRQGRENGYTF.

This chain uses TRBV6-5 with TRBJ1-1; 7 nucleotides line up with TRBD1. With V trimmed by 5 bases and J by 4 bases, 10 bases remained unmatched. The length of the CDR3 is 15 residues. CDR1 is MNHEY and CDR2 is SVGAGI in the germline V gene. This CDR3 reads CASSKRQGVSTEAFF. The CDR3 region has the DNA TGTGCCAGCAGTAAGCGACAGGGAGTTAGCACTGAAGCTTTCTTT.

The rearrangement uses TRBV7-2 and TRBJ1-2, with 8 nucleotides matching TRBD1. The CDR3 loop spans 14 amino acids. J lost 6 bases, V lost 5 bases, and 8 bases had no gene match. Germline CDR1 and CDR2: SGHTA and FQGNSA. CDR3 in amino acids: CASSPDRGRDGYTF. The CDR3 DNA follows: TGTGCCAGCAGCCCTGACAGGGGTCGGGATGGCTACACCTTC.

This sequence joins TRBV19 and TRBJ2-5; 12 positions match TRBD1. Unmatched junction bases numbered 10, after V lost 10 bases and J lost 1 base. Germline V lookup: CDR1 LNHDA, CDR2 SQIVND (reference sequence). This CDR3 comprises 16 residues. The chain's CDR3 is CATRDRGQGGQETQYF. CDR3 coding DNA: TGTGCCACCCGGGACAGGGGGCAAGGTGGCCAAGAGACCCAGTACTTC.

This clone was observed once. The DNA of the CDR3 is TGTGCCAGCAGCGACTTAGACAGGGCTGGAAACACCATATATTTT. Translated, it gives CASSDLDRAGNTIYF. J is TRBJ1-3 and V is TRBV7-6; 7 bases are shared with TRBD1. The CDR3 loop spans 15 amino acids. Germline V CDR1 and CDR2: SGHVS, FNYEAQ. The V segment lost 5 bases and the J segment 2 bases; nucleotides outside the gene matches: 6.

The genes are TRBV5-4 and TRBJ2-3; 7 bases align to TRBD1. CDR1 is SGHNT and CDR2 is YYREEE in the germline V gene (reference sequence). Trimming at V came to 2 bases and at J to 2 bases, leaving 5 bases not matched to a gene. The CDR3 covers 15 residues. The DNA of the CDR3 is TGTGCCAGCAGCTTAAAGACAGGGTACACAGATACGCAGTATTTT. It encodes CASSLKTGYTDTQYF.